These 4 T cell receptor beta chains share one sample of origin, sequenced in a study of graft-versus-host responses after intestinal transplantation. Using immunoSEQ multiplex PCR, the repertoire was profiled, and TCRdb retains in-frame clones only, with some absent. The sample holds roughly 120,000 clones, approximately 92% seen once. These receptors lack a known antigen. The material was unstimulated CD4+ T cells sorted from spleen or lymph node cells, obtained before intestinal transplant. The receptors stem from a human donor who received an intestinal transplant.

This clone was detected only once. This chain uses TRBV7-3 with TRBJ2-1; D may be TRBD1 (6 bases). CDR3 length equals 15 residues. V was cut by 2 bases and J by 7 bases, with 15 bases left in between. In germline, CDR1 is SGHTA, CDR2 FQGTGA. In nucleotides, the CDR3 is TGTGCCAGCAGCTTATGGACCTTAGGGGGAAATGAGCAGTTCTTC. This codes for CASSLWTLGGNEQFF.

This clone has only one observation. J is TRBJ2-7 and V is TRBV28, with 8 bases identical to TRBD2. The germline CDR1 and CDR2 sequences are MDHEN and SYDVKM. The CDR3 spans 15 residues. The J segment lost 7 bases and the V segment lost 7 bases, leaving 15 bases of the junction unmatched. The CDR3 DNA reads TGTGCCAGCATGGCAGCCGGGAGGGAGATGTGGGAGCAGTACTTC. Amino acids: CASMAAGREMWEQYF.

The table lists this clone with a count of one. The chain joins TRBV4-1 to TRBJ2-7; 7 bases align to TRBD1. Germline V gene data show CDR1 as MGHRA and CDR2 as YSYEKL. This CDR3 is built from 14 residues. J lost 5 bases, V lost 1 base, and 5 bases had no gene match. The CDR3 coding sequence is TGCGCCAGCAGCCAAGGGGACAGTTTCAACGAGCAGTACTTC. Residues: CASSQGDSFNEQYF.

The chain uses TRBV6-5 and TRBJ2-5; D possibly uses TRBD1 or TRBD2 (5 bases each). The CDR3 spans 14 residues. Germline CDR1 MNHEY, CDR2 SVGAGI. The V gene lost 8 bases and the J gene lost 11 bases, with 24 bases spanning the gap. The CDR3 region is CASPSRGVVREQYF. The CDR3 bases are TGTGCCAGCCCTTCTAGAGGGGTGGTGAGGGAGCAGTACTTC.